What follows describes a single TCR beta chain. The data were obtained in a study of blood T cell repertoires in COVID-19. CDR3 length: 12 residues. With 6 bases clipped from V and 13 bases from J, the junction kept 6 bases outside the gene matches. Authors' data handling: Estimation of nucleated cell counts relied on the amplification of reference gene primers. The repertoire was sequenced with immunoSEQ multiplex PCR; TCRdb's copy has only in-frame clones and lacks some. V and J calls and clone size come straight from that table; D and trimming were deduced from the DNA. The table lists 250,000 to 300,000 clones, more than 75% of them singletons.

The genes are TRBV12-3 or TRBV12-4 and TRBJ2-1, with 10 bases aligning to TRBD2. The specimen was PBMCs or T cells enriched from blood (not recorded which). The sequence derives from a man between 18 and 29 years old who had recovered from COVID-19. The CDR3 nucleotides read TGTGCCAGCAGATCACTAGCGGGACCCCAGTTCTTC. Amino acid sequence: CASRSLAGPQFF.